This T cell receptor (beta chain) originates from a study of glioma-infiltrating T cells after dendritic cell vaccination. TCRdb's table, derived via immunoSEQ multiplex PCR, lists solely in-frame clones and lacks some. The sample contains 71,000 or so clones, approximately 80% of which appear only once. This clonotype originated in a human donor with glioblastoma. The sample was blood, taken before dendritic cell vaccination.

The CDR3 bases are TGTGCCAGCAGCTTGGCCGTCGCGGCCTATGGCTACACCTTC. It codes for CASSLAVAAYGYTF. The genes are TRBV5-4 and TRBJ1-2; no firm D call. The CDR3 sequence is 14 residues long. The germline CDR1 and CDR2 sequences are SGHNT and YYREEE (reference sequence). V lost 0 bases and J lost 4, with 10 bases in between. The complete variable domain, with remaining parts taken from reference TRBV5-4 and TRBJ1-2, reads ETGVTQSPTHLIKTRGQQVTLRCSSQSGHNTVSWYQQALGQGPQFIFQYYREEENGRGNFPPRFSGLQFPNYSSELNVNALELDDSALYLCASSLAVAAYGYTFGSGTRLTVV.